The clone carrying this T cell receptor (beta chain) has a handful of counts. This entry comes from a study of T cells in Graves' hyperthyroidism and ophthalmopathy. Amplified TCR beta CDR3 regions came from RNA transcripts. During a first-round RT-PCR of the TCR CDR3, the HTBI primer set was used. TCRdb analysed the multiplex PCR reads with MiXCR anew, one entry per CDR3 protein. In the table there are fewer than 700,000 distinct CDR3 sequences, over 15% of which are singletons. Sequenced input: blood. This clonotype was obtained from a young woman with Graves' ophthalmopathy.

CDR3: CASSLWDTNTEAFF. CDR3 nucleotide sequence: TGTGCCAGCAGCTTATGGGACACGAACACTGAAGCTTTCTTT. The chain couples TRBV7-9 to TRBJ1-1; D might be TRBD1 (6 bases). This CDR3 contains 14 residues. Germline V lookup: CDR1 SEHNR, CDR2 FQNEAQ (reference sequence). V lost 2 bases and J lost 1, with 8 bases in between.